Following are 27 T cell receptor beta chains from one sample sequenced in a study of cytomegalovirus exposure and HLA in healthy donors. The PCR contained 60 Vbeta and 13 Jbeta primers. The repertoire was sequenced with immunoSEQ multiplex PCR; TCRdb's copy has only in-frame clones and lacks some. The data show around 150,000 clones, 86% seen once. Material for sequencing was PBMCs. Receptors originate from a woman between 18 and 29 years old in good health and CMV-seronegative.

The CDR3 protein is CASRTRTGRFPETQYF. In nucleotides, the CDR3 is TGTGCCAGCAGAACTAGGACAGGGAGGTTTCCAGAGACCCAGTACTTC. J is TRBJ2-5 and V is TRBV28, with 8 nucleotides matching TRBD1. Per germline, CDR1 MDHEN and CDR2 SYDVKM. V was clipped by 6 bases and J by 4 bases; unmatched bases: 13. This CDR3 is built from 16 residues.

The chain is built from TRBV6-1 and TRBJ2-1, with a tentative D call TRBD1 (6 bases). Germline V lookup: CDR1 MNHNS, CDR2 SASEGT. The germline V and J ends were trimmed by 7 bases and 2 bases, with 9 bases remaining between them. CDR3 length: 13 residues. This chain's CDR3 is CASTTGPYNEQFF. CDR3 sequence (DNA): TGTGCCAGCACGACAGGCCCCTACAATGAGCAGTTCTTC.

The chain is built from TRBV7-2 and TRBJ1-5, with a tentative D call TRBD1 (6 bases). CDR3 length equals 16 residues. Germline CDR1 reads SGHTA; CDR2 reads FQGNSA. Trimming took off 4 bases at V and 5 bases at J, with 18 bases between the two ends. The CDR3 region has the DNA TGTGCCAGCAGCTCCCCGGGACACGCCTTCGATCAGCCCCAGCATTTT. Its translation: CASSSPGHAFDQPQHF.

The CDR3 region is CASSPLTGEKLFF. For the CDR3, the DNA is TGTGCCAGCTCACCTTTGACGGGTGAAAAACTGTTTTTT. The chain joins TRBV18 to TRBJ1-4; D is undetermined. This CDR3 comprises 13 residues. Trimming shortened V by 3 bases and J by 7 bases, and 9 bases separated the two germline ends. The germline V gene has CDR1 KGHSH and CDR2 LQKENI.

Regarding this clone: Other DNA sequences in the sample encode the same CDR3. The chain recombines TRBV28 with TRBJ2-2; D is uncertain. There are 13 residues in the CDR3. CDR1 and CDR2 (germline): MDHEN, SYDVKM. V was pared by 4 bases and J by 1 base, with 4 bases between. CDR3 in amino acids: CASSSQNTGELFF. In DNA form, the CDR3 reads TGTGCCAGCAGTTCACAGAACACCGGGGAGCTGTTTTTT.

The chain combines TRBV9 with TRBJ1-3, with D possibly TRBD1 on 6 matching bases. The CDR3 runs to 14 residues. In germline, CDR1 is SGDLS, CDR2 YYNGEE. The germline V and J ends were trimmed by 0 bases and 6 bases, with 10 bases remaining between them. This CDR3 reads CASSVAGAENTIYF. DNA for the CDR3: TGTGCCAGCAGCGTAGCAGGGGCAGAAAACACCATATATTTT.

V is TRBV7-6 and J is TRBJ2-7; D perhaps matches TRBD2 (7 bases). There are 12 residues in the CDR3. Germline V gene sequence: CDR1 SGHVS, CDR2 FNYEAQ. V was clipped by 5 bases and J by 11 bases, with 16 bases between them. CDR3 loop: CASSRVKGGEYF. The CDR3 DNA reads TGTGCCAGCAGCCGGGTAAAGGGGGGGGAGTACTTC.

The rearrangement links TRBV28 to TRBJ1-1; D not resolved. Deletions cut 6 bases from V and 3 bases from J, with 8 bases between. The CDR3 has 12 residues. In germline, CDR1 is MDHEN, CDR2 SYDVKM. The CDR3: CASREEDTEAFF. Here the CDR3 DNA reads TGTGCCAGCAGAGAGGAGGACACTGAAGCTTTCTTT.

This clone was observed a few times. The CDR3 reads CASRDRGYEQYF. In DNA, the CDR3 is TGTGCCAGCAGGGACAGGGGGTACGAGCAGTACTTC. The chain is built from TRBV6-5 and TRBJ2-7, with 10 bases aligning to TRBD1. V shed 6 bases, J shed 4 bases, and the junction held 0 bases outside the gene matches. CDR1 is MNHEY, CDR2 SVGAGI, per germline. The CDR3 spans 12 residues.

The chain recombines TRBV9 with TRBJ2-5; the match to TRBD2 covers 8 bases. The germline gives CDR1 SGDLS, CDR2 YYNGEE. This CDR3 is built from 16 residues. J lost 2 bases, V lost 0 bases, and 6 bases had no gene match. The CDR3 DNA reads TGTGCCAGCAGCGTAGCGAGCGGGGGTACTCAAGAGACCCAGTACTTC. This encodes CASSVASGGTQETQYF.

DNA of the CDR3: TGTGCCAGTAGTCCTGGACAGGGACATGGCTACACCTTC. Translated, it gives CASSPGQGHGYTF. The rearrangement links TRBV19 to TRBJ1-2; 8 bases fit TRBD1. The CDR3 consists of 13 residues. Germline V lookup: CDR1 LNHDA, CDR2 SQIVND (reference sequence). V shed 5 bases, J shed 6 bases, and the junction held 5 bases outside the gene matches.

This clone was seen a few times. The rearrangement links TRBV7-9 to TRBJ2-7; possible D gene TRBD2, 5 bases. The germline gives CDR1 SEHNR, CDR2 FQNEAQ (reference sequence). The CDR3 loop spans 13 amino acids. V dropped 1 base and J dropped 6 bases, with 10 bases sitting between them. The CDR3 region has the DNA TGTGCCAGCAGCTTAGGGGAGTTGGGCGAGCAGTACTTC. Its protein product is CASSLGELGEQYF.

The chain combines TRBV30 with TRBJ1-1; a weak D match, TRBD1 (6 bases). V lost 8 bases and J lost 0, with 13 bases in between. Per the germline V gene, CDR1 is GTSNPN and CDR2 is SVGIG (reference sequence). The CDR3 sequence is 13 residues long. CDR3 DNA: TGTGCCGGAAGGGACACCTTGAACACTGAAGCTTTCTTT. This translates into CAGRDTLNTEAFF. The complete variable domain, with remaining parts taken from reference TRBV30 and TRBJ1-1, reads SQTIHQWPATLVQPVGSPLSLECTVEGTSNPNLYWYRQAAGRGLQLLFYSVGIGQISSEVPQNLSASRPQDRQFILSSKKLLLSDSGFYLCAGRDTLNTEAFFGQGTRLTVV.

This clone was recorded a few times. This sample includes further DNA sequences coding for the same CDR3. The chain has TRBV6-5 and TRBJ2-5, with no clear D. The ends were cut back, 0 bases at V and 5 bases at J, with 4 bases in the middle. The germline V gene has CDR1 MNHEY and CDR2 SVGAGI. This CDR3 has 12 residues. The DNA of the CDR3 is TGTGCCAGCAGTTACTCGAGGGAGACCCAGTACTTC. It specifies CASSYSRETQYF.

The chain is built from TRBV28 and TRBJ2-1; the D gene is possibly TRBD2 (5 bases). This CDR3 has 12 amino acids. Germline V gene sequence: CDR1 MDHEN, CDR2 SYDVKM. Trimming pared 6 bases from V and 9 bases from J, leaving 12 bases between. CDR3 amino acids: CASSLPRVEQFF. The CDR3 DNA follows: TGTGCCAGCAGCCTGCCGAGGGTTGAGCAGTTCTTC.

This clone appeared a few times. The chain links TRBV5-1 to TRBJ2-3, with D perhaps matching TRBD2 (6 bases). The CDR3 runs to 14 residues. Germline lookup yields CDR1 SGHRS and CDR2 YFSETQ. V was shortened by 0 bases and J by 4 bases, with 9 bases between the two germline ends. CDR3 coding DNA: TGCGCCAGCAGCTTGGGTTCGGGGGCAGATACGCAGTATTTT. It translates to CASSLGSGADTQYF.

This chain connects TRBV2 to TRBJ2-5; TRBD2 might be the D (6 bases). The CDR3 has 14 residues. V was clipped by 8 bases and J by 3 bases, with 16 bases between them. The germline V gene has CDR1 SNHLY and CDR2 FYNNEI. The CDR3: CASSFREREETQYF. The DNA of the CDR3 is TGTGCCAGCTCCTTCCGGGAGAGGGAAGAGACCCAGTACTTC.

The table lists this clone with a count of one. J is TRBJ2-7 and V is TRBV11-2, with 9 positions matching TRBD2. Germline V gene data show CDR1 as SGHAT and CDR2 as FQNNGV. The CDR3 sequence is 18 residues long. The J segment lost 0 bases and the V segment lost 4 bases, leaving 13 bases of the junction unmatched. For the CDR3, the DNA is TGTGCCAGCAGCTGGGGGGTACTAGCGGGCTTACACTCCTACGAGCAGTACTTC. It encodes CASSWGVLAGLHSYEQYF.

Details on this clone: One end of the junction is discordant with germline, which a read error may explain. This chain joins TRBV11-2 and TRBJ1-1; D ambiguous. Germline-derived CDR1 and CDR2 are SGHAT and FQNNGV. This CDR3 has 11 amino acids. CDR3 region: CASSLGRRRDF. Written as DNA, the CDR3 is TGTGCCAGCAGCTTAGGGAGGAGGAGAGATTTT.

The rearrangement links TRBV6-6 to TRBJ2-7; D is ambiguous. This CDR3 has 14 amino acids. Germline CDR1 MNHNY, CDR2 SVGAGI (reference sequence). V was pared by 0 bases and J by 3 bases, with 9 bases between. The DNA of the CDR3 is TGTGCCAGCAGTTACTCCCCAGGCGTCTACGAGCAGTACTTC. It codes for CASSYSPGVYEQYF.

The rearrangement joins TRBV7-9 to TRBJ1-1; perhaps TRBD1 as D (6 bases). V gave up 1 base and J gave up 1 base, with 7 bases separating them. This CDR3 comprises 14 residues. In germline, CDR1 is SEHNR, CDR2 FQNEAQ (reference sequence). The CDR3 DNA reads as TGTGCCAGCAGCTTAGTACAGGGGAACACTGAAGCTTTCTTT. Protein sequence: CASSLVQGNTEAFF.

This clone was detected only a few times. This rearrangement joins TRBV5-6 to TRBJ2-7; 9 nucleotides line up with TRBD1. The CDR3 covers 14 residues. V shed 2 bases and J 5 bases; nucleotides not matched to a gene: 5. Germline CDR1 is SGHDT and CDR2 is YYEEEE. The CDR3, as DNA: TGTGCCAGCAGCTTTGGGACAGGGTTTAACGAGCAGTACTTC. This sequence encodes CASSFGTGFNEQYF.

This chain links TRBV10-3 with TRBJ1-1, with D unclear. This CDR3 contains 15 residues. Germline-derived CDR1 and CDR2 are ENHRY and SYGVKD. Between the trimmed V and J ends, which lost 1 base and 1 base, there was a span of 10 bases. CDR3 sequence reads: CAISEYPPSNTEAFF. The DNA of the CDR3 is TGTGCCATCAGTGAGTATCCCCCATCGAACACTGAAGCTTTCTTT.

The chain uses TRBV5-1 and TRBJ2-1; 7 bases match TRBD2. CDR1 is SGHRS and CDR2 is YFSETQ in the germline V gene. V trimming: 4 bases; J trimming: 4 bases; junction bases outside the gene matches: 8. The CDR3 totals 15 residues. CDR3 coding DNA: TGCGCCAGCAGCCCGGCACCTAGCGGTTACAATGAGCAGTTCTTC. This sequence encodes CASSPAPSGYNEQFF.

Points on this clone: The same CDR3 also results from other DNA sequences found in this sample. The chain recombines TRBV28 with TRBJ2-1; 10 bases match TRBD2. The CDR3 runs to 17 residues. Trimming at V came to 9 bases and at J to 4 bases, leaving 15 bases not matched to a gene. Germline V gene data show CDR1 as MDHEN and CDR2 as SYDVKM. The DNA for the CDR3 is TGTGCCAGTCTATCTAGCGGGAGTGGTTATGGGTACAATGAGCAGTTCTTC. Amino acids: CASLSSGSGYGYNEQFF.

This rearrangement joins TRBV19 to TRBJ1-2; 8 bases agree with TRBD1. Germline trimming cut 5 bases from V and 7 bases from J; bases unmatched to any gene: 12. The germline V gene encodes CDR1 LNHDA and CDR2 SQIVND (reference sequence). CDR3 size: 15 residues. In DNA, the CDR3 is TGTGCCAGTAGTCTCGGGCCGGGACAGGAAGGTGGCTACACCTTC. Residues: CASSLGPGQEGGYTF.

In this sample, this clone turned up once. The rearrangement links TRBV7-8 to TRBJ2-3; 8 nucleotides match TRBD2. The germline CDR1 and CDR2 sequences are SGHVS and FQNEAQ. Trimming removed 2 bases from V and 5 bases from J; junction bases left unmatched: 0. This CDR3 region has 13 residues. The CDR3 sequence is CASSLRGGDTQYF. Here the CDR3 DNA reads TGTGCCAGCAGCTTACGGGGGGGAGATACGCAGTATTTT.